This T cell receptor (beta chain) was sequenced in a study of T cell repertoires in cytomegalovirus infection. Notes on the study in general: The study found HLA-C-restricted CMV-specific TCR beta clonotypes dominating the ex vivo response.

Concerning this clonotype: As yet, its antigen is unknown.

V was clipped by 3 bases and J by 6 bases; unmatched bases: 9. The CDR3 extends over 16 amino acids. The V gene's germline CDR1 is LNHDA and CDR2 SQIVND (reference sequence). Via MiXCR, TCRdb re-called the reads, giving one row per CDR3 protein. The table shows a few hundred thousand distinct CDR3 sequences, with approximately 25% occurring only once. This TCR came from a human donor in good health (CMV status not recorded). Some clones in this sample may be carry-over from other donors' samples. The V call is TRBV19, the J call TRBJ2-3; 10 positions match TRBD1. Sequenced here: cultured PBMCs, sampled from culture after CMV antigen stimulation. The CDR3: CASSMRTGGQGDTQYF. The CDR3 bases are TGTGCCAGTAGTATGAGGACAGGGGGTCAAGGGGATACGCAGTATTTT. Based on the CDR3 plus reference TRBV19 and TRBJ2-3, the full variable domain is DGGITQSPKYLFRKEGQNVTLSCEQNLNHDAMYWYRQDPGQGLRLIYYSQIVNDFQKGDIAEGYSVSREKKESFPLTVTSAQKNPTAFYLCASSMRTGGQGDTQYFGPGTRLTVL.